This T cell receptor (beta chain) was documented in a study of STAT5B mutations in CD4+ large granular lymphocyte leukemia. As for the study in general: Healthy donors showed HLA-associated enrichment of the CDR3 'QG' motif.

The CDR3 consists of 14 residues. V gave up 2 bases and J gave up 4 bases; unmatched junction bases: 2. The germline gives CDR1 LNHDA, CDR2 SQIVND (reference sequence). Produced via immunoSEQ multiplex PCR; TCRdb's table is partial and in-frame only. The sample contains about 32,000 clones, approximately 81% of which appear only once. Study-wide results and limits: Top patient clones used TRBV06 genes more often: 8/27 versus 2/35 in controls. Patient CD4-sorted repertoires stayed more clonal than healthy ones after leukemic-clone removal.

Concerning this clone: Antigen specificity is unknown. Other DNA sequences in the same sample also yield this CDR3.

Controls came from buffy coats of healthy blood donors. The sequencing input was CD4+ T cells from blood buffy coats. The sequence derives from a human donor in good health. The chain recombines TRBV19 with TRBJ1-5; 7 bases map to TRBD1. CDR3 DNA sequence: TGTGCCAGTAGTATATCAGGGGGAAATCAGCCCCAGCATTTT. Protein product: CASSISGGNQPQHF.